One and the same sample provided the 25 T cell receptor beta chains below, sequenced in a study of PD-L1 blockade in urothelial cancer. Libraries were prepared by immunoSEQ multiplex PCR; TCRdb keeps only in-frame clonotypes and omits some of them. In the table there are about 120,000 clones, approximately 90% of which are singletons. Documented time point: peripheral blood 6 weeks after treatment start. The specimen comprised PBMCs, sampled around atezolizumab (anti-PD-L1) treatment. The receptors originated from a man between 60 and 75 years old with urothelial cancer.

CDR3 sequence reads: CASSIPGGTGELFF. For the CDR3, the DNA is TGTGCCAGCAGCATCCCAGGGGGCACCGGGGAGCTGTTTTTT. The chain joins TRBV7-2 to TRBJ2-2; 7 nucleotides match TRBD1. J was trimmed by 4 bases and V by 5 bases; bases with no gene match: 4. CDR3 length equals 14 residues. Germline lookup yields CDR1 SGHTA and CDR2 FQGNSA.

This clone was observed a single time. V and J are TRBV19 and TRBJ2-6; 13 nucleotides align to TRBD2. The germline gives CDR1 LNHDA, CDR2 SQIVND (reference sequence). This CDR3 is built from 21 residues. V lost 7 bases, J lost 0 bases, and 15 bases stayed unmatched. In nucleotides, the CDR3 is TGTGCCAGTACCTACTCCTTCGGACTAGCGGGGGCCTTCTCTGGGGCCAACGTCCTGACTTTC. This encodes CASTYSFGLAGAFSGANVLTF.

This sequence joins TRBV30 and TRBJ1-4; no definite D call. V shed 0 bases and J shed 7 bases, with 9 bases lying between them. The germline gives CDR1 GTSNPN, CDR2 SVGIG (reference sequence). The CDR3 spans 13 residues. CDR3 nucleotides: TGTGCCTGGAGTGTGGTTAGCCGTGAAAAACTGTTTTTT. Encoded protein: CAWSVVSREKLFF.

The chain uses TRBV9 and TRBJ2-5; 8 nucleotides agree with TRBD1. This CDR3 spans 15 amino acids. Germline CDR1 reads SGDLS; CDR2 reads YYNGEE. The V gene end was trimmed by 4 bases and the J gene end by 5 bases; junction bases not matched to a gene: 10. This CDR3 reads CASSPGAGGSETQYF. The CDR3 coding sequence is TGTGCCAGCAGCCCTGGGGCAGGGGGCTCCGAGACCCAGTACTTC.

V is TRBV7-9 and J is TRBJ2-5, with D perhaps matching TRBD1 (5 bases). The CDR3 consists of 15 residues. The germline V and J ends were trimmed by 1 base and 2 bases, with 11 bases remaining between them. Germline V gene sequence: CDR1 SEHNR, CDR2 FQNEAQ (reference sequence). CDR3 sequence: CASSLGQGLQETQYF. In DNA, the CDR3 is TGTGCCAGCAGCTTAGGTCAGGGCTTACAAGAGACCCAGTACTTC.

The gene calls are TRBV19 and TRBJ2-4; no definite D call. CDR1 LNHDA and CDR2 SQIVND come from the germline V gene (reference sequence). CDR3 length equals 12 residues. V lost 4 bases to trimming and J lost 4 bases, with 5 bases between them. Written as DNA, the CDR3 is TGTGCCAGTAGTACCAGGAAAAACATTCAGTACTTC. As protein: CASSTRKNIQYF. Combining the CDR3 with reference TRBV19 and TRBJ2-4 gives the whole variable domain DGGITQSPKYLFRKEGQNVTLSCEQNLNHDAMYWYRQDPGQGLRLIYYSQIVNDFQKGDIAEGYSVSREKKESFPLTVTSAQKNPTAFYLCASSTRKNIQYFGAGTRLSVL.

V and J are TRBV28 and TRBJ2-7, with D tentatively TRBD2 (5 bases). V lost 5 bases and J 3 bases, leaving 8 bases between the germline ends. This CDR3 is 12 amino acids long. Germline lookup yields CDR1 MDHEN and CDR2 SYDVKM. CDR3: CASSLRGYEQYF. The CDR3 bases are TGTGCCAGCAGTCTCCGGGGCTACGAGCAGTACTTC.

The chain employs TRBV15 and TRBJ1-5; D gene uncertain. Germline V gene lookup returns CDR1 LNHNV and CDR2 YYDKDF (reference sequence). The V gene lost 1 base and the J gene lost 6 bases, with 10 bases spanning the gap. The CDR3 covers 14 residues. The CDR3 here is CATSRGEAGQPQHF. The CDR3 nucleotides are TGTGCCACCAGCAGAGGGGAGGCGGGTCAGCCCCAGCATTTT. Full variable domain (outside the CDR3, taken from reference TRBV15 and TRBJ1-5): DAMVIQNPRYQVTQFGKPVTLSCSQTLNHNVMYWYQQKSSQAPKLLFHYYDKDFNNEADTPDNFQSRRPNTSFCFLDIRSPGLGDTAMYLCATSRGEAGQPQHFGDGTRLSIL.

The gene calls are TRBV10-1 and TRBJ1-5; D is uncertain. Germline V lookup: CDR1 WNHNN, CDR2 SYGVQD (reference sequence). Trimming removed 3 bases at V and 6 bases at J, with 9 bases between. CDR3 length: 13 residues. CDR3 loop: CASSETEGQPQHF. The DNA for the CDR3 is TGCGCCAGCAGTGAAACAGAGGGTCAGCCCCAGCATTTT.

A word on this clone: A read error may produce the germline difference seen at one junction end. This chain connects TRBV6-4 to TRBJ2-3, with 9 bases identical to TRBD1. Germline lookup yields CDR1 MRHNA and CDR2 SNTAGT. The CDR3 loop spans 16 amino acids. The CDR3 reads CASSYSADRGLYTQYF. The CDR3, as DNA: TGTGCCAGCAGTTACTCCGCGGACAGGGGCCTTTATACGCAGTATTTT.

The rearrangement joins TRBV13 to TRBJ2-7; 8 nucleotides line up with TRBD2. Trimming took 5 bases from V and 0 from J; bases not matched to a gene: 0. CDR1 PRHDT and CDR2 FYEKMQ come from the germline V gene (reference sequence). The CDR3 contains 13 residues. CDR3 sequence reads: CASSRGGSYEQYF. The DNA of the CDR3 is TGTGCCAGCAGCCGGGGGGGCTCCTACGAGCAGTACTTC.

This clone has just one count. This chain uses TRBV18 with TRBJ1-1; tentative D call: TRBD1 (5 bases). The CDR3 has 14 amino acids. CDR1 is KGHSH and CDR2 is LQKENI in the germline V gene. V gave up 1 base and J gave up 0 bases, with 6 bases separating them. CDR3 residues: CASSPQGMNTEAFF. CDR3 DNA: TGTGCCAGCTCACCACAGGGGATGAACACTGAAGCTTTCTTT. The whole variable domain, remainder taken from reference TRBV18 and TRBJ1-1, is NAGVMQNPRHLVRRRGQEARLRCSPMKGHSHVYWYRQLPEEGLKFMVYLQKENIIDESGMPKERFSAEFPKEGPSILRIQQVVRGDSAAYFCASSPQGMNTEAFFGQGTRLTVV.

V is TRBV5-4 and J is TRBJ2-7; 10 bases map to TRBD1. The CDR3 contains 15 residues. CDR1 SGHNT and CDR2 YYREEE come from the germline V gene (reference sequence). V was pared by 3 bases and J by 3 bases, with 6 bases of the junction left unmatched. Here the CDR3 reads CASSSRQGAVYEQYF. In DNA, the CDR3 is TGTGCCAGCAGCTCAAGACAGGGGGCCGTCTACGAGCAGTACTTC.

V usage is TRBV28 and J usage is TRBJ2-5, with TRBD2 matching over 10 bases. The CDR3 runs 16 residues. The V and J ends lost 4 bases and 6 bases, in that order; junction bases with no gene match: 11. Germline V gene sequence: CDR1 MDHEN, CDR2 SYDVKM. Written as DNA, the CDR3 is TGTGCCAGCAGTTCTGGGGGAGCGGGAGGGCGGCAGACCCAGTACTTC. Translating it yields CASSSGGAGGRQTQYF.

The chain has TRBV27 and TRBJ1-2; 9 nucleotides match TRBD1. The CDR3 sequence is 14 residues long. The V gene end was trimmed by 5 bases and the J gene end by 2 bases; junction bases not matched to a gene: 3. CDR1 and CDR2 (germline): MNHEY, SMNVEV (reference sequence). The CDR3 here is CASSLGTGNYGYTF. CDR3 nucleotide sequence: TGTGCCAGCAGTCTGGGGACAGGGAACTATGGCTACACCTTC.

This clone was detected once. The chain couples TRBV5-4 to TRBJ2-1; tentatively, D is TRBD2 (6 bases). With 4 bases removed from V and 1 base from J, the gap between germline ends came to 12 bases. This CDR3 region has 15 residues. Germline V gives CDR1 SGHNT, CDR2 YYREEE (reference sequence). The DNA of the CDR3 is TGTGCCAGCAGCCTAGACGGGGGATCCTACAATGAGCAGTTCTTC. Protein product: CASSLDGGSYNEQFF.

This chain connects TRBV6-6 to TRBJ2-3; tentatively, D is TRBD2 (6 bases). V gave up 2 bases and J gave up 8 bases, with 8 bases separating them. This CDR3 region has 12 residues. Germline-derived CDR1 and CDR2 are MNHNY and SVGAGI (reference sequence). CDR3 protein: CASSYLGGTQYF. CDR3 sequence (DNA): TGTGCCAGCAGTTACCTCGGGGGTACGCAGTATTTT.

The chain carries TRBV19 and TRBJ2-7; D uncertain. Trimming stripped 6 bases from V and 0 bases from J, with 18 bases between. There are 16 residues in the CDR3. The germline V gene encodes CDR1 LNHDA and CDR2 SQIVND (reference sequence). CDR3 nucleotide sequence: TGTGCCAGTAGCCAAGCGCGTGTAGCTCACTCCTACGAGCAGTACTTC. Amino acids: CASSQARVAHSYEQYF.

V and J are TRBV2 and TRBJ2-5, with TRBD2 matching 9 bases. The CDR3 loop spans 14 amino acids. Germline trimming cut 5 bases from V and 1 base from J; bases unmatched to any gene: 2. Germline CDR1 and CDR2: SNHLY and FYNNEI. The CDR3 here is CASSQLAGQETQYF. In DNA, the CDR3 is TGTGCCAGCAGTCAACTAGCGGGCCAAGAGACCCAGTACTTC.

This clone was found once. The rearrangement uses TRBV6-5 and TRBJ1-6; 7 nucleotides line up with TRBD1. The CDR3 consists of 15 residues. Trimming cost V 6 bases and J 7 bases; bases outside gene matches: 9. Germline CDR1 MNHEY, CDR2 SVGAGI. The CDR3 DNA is TGTGCCAGCAGCTTACTTGGGACAGAGAATTCACCCCTCCACTTT. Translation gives CASSLLGTENSPLHF.

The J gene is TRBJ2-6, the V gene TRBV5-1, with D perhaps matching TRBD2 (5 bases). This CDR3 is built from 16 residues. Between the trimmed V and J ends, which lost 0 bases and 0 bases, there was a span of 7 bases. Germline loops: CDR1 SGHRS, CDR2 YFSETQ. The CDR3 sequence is CASSLVASSGANVLTF. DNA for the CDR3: TGCGCCAGCAGCTTGGTAGCGAGCTCTGGGGCCAACGTCCTGACTTTC.

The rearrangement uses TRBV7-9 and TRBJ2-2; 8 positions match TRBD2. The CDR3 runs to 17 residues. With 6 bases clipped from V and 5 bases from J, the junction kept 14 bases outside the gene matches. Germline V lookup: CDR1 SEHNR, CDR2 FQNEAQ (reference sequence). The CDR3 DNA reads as TGTGCCAGCAGGTATCCCCCAAGCGGGAGTCGGACCGGGGAGCTGTTTTTT. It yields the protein CASRYPPSGSRTGELFF.

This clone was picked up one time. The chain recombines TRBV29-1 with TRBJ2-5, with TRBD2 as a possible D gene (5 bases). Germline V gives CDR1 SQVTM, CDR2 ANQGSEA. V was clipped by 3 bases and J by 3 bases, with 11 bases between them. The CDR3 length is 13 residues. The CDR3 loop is CSVDGVAEETQYF. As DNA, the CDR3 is TGCAGCGTTGACGGGGTCGCGGAAGAGACCCAGTACTTC.

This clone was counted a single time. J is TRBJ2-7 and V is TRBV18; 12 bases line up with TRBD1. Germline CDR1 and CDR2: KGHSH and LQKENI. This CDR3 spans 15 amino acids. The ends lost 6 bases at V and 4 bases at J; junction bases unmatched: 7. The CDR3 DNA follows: TGTGCCAGCTCGCCCGGGACAGGGGGCGAATACGAGCAGTACTTC. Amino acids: CASSPGTGGEYEQYF.

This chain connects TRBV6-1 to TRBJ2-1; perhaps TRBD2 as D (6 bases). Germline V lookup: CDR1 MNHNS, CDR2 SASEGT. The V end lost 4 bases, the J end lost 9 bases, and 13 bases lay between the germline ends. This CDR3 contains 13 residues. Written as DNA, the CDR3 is TGTGCCAGCAGTGTAACTAGCACGGGTGAGCAGTTCTTC. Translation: CASSVTSTGEQFF.